This T cell receptor beta chain was sequenced for a study of shared clonotypes between healthy human individuals. Sequencing was performed with immunoSEQ multiplex PCR; in TCRdb, only in-frame clones are kept and a portion is missing. Of about 710,000 clones listed, approximately 77% are singletons. Overall study results and limits: Across subsets, estimated richness was generally greater for naive than for memory populations. Only blood underwent sampling, and tissue repertoires likely differ.

Concerning this clone: No antigen is known for it.

The CDR3 loop spans 19 amino acids. The trim removed 6 bases at V and 4 bases at J, leaving 19 bases unmatched. CDR1 and CDR2 from the germline V gene are LNHDA and SQIVND (reference sequence). Sequencing input: memory CD4+ T cells sorted from blood. The subset is: CD45RA-negative fraction. The J gene is TRBJ2-3, the V gene TRBV19; 10 positions agree with TRBD1. This TCR was recovered from a woman aged 25-40 years in good health. This chain's CDR3 is CASSPAKTEGQGFSDTQYF. CDR3 coding DNA: TGTGCCAGTAGCCCGGCGAAGACGGAGGGACAGGGGTTTTCAGATACGCAGTATTTT. Full variable domain (missing parts from reference TRBV19 and TRBJ2-3): DGGITQSPKYLFRKEGQNVTLSCEQNLNHDAMYWYRQDPGQGLRLIYYSQIVNDFQKGDIAEGYSVSREKKESFPLTVTSAQKNPTAFYLCASSPAKTEGQGFSDTQYFGPGTRLTVL.